The 25 T cell receptor beta chains in this list originate from one sample, sequenced in a study of control samples from healthy donors and cancer patients. Method: immunoSEQ multiplex PCR; TCRdb's copy keeps in-frame clones and lacks some. The table includes approximately 92,000 clones, 85% to 95% detected once. The sample taken for sequencing was blood. The receptors derive from a woman in her 30s in good health.

Worth noting for this clone: The identical CDR3 is also encoded by other nucleotide sequences in the sample. The DNA for the CDR3 is TGTGCCAGTAGTGGACAGGGGGCCGGTACTGAAGCTTTCTTT. Translating it yields CASSGQGAGTEAFF. The chain joins TRBV19 to TRBJ1-1; 11 nucleotides match TRBD1. V lost 5 bases to trimming and J lost 5 bases; unmatched junction nucleotides: 4. Germline CDR1 is LNHDA and CDR2 is SQIVND (reference sequence). The CDR3 runs 14 residues. The whole variable domain, remainder taken from reference TRBV19 and TRBJ1-1, is DGGITQSPKYLFRKEGQNVTLSCEQNLNHDAMYWYRQDPGQGLRLIYYSQIVNDFQKGDIAEGYSVSREKKESFPLTVTSAQKNPTAFYLCASSGQGAGTEAFFGQGTRLTVV.

V usage is TRBV18 and J usage is TRBJ1-2; D is perhaps TRBD1 (5 bases). V lost 5 bases to trimming and J lost 1 base, with 17 bases between them. This CDR3 contains 16 residues. CDR1 is KGHSH, CDR2 LQKENI, per germline. The CDR3 protein is CASSGTYRPFNYGYTF. CDR3 coding DNA: TGTGCCAGCTCAGGGACTTATAGACCTTTTAACTATGGCTACACCTTC. Using reference TRBV18 and TRBJ1-2 for the parts outside the CDR3, the full variable domain is NAGVMQNPRHLVRRRGQEARLRCSPMKGHSHVYWYRQLPEEGLKFMVYLQKENIIDESGMPKERFSAEFPKEGPSILRIQQVVRGDSAAYFCASSGTYRPFNYGYTFGSGTRLTVV.

The J gene is TRBJ1-5, the V gene TRBV2, with TRBD1 matching 8 bases. This CDR3 is 14 amino acids long. V lost 5 bases and J lost 4; bases outside the gene matches: 4. CDR1 is SNHLY, CDR2 FYNNEI, per germline. The CDR3 DNA reads as TGTGCCAGCAGTTCAAGACAGGGGAATCAGCCCCAGCATTTT. This translates into CASSSRQGNQPQHF.

The chain combines TRBV6-6 with TRBJ1-3; D unresolved. The CDR3 has 14 residues. Looked up from germline, CDR1 is MNHNY and CDR2 is SVGAGI (reference sequence). The ends were cut back, 2 bases at V and 4 bases at J, with 9 bases in the middle. In DNA, the CDR3 is TGTGCCAGCAGTTACAGAGACTCGGGAAACACCATATATTTT. Its translation is CASSYRDSGNTIYF.

V usage is TRBV2 and J usage is TRBJ1-5; tentative D call: TRBD1 (6 bases). The CDR3 contains 18 residues. Germline values: CDR1 SNHLY, CDR2 FYNNEI. Deletions cut 6 bases from V and 4 bases from J, with 25 bases between. The chain's CDR3 is CASRPSIPPGGVNQPQHF. CDR3 sequence (DNA): TGTGCCAGCAGACCAAGTATACCACCGGGGGGCGTGAATCAGCCCCAGCATTTT.

This clone was picked up one time. The CDR3 loop is CAIRGEGRSSYNEQFF. The CDR3 DNA reads as TGTGCCATCAGGGGGGAGGGGCGAAGCTCCTACAATGAGCAGTTCTTC. The V call is TRBV10-3, the J call TRBJ2-1; 7 positions match TRBD2. Trimming at V came to 6 bases and at J to 0 bases, leaving 8 bases not matched to a gene. CDR3 length equals 16 residues. Germline V gene sequence: CDR1 ENHRY, CDR2 SYGVKD.

The chain links TRBV24-1 to TRBJ2-7; possible D gene TRBD2, 5 bases. V gave up 0 bases and J gave up 5 bases, with 7 bases separating them. Germline lookup yields CDR1 KGHDR and CDR2 SFDVKD. This CDR3 has 13 amino acids. CDR3 residues: CATSDLRGNEQYF. The CDR3 region has the DNA TGTGCCACCAGTGATTTGCGAGGGAACGAGCAGTACTTC.

The chain employs TRBV10-2 and TRBJ2-2; D not certain. Trimming pared 7 bases from V and 2 bases from J, leaving 8 bases between. The CDR3 runs 13 residues. Germline CDR1 is WSHSY and CDR2 is SAAADI. CDR3 region: CASTPINTGELFF. CDR3 coding DNA: TGCGCCAGCACTCCAATAAACACCGGGGAGCTGTTTTTT.

The genes are TRBV6-5 and TRBJ2-1, with D tentatively TRBD1 (6 bases). Trimming removed 7 bases at V and 5 bases at J, with 12 bases between. There are 13 residues in the CDR3. Germline loops: CDR1 MNHEY, CDR2 SVGAGI. The CDR3 DNA is TGTGCCAGCAAACGGGACACCAACAATGAGCAGTTCTTC. This encodes CASKRDTNNEQFF.

V gene TRBV5-6 combines with J gene TRBJ1-2; 7 nucleotides agree with TRBD1. With 4 bases clipped from V and 7 bases from J, the junction kept 13 bases outside the gene matches. In germline, CDR1 is SGHDT, CDR2 YYEEEE. The CDR3 consists of 15 residues. CDR3 DNA: TGTGCCAGCAGCGGGGGTTACAGGGGAGAGGGTGGCTACACCTTC. Amino acid sequence: CASSGGYRGEGGYTF.

This chain connects TRBV10-3 to TRBJ1-1; 12 nucleotides line up with TRBD1. V shed 6 bases and J 1 base; nucleotides not matched to a gene: 3. Germline values: CDR1 ENHRY, CDR2 SYGVKD. This CDR3 has 15 amino acids. CDR3 coding DNA: TGTGCCATCAGAGGGACAGGGGGCCCGAACACTGAAGCTTTCTTT. Protein: CAIRGTGGPNTEAFF.

The V and J genes are TRBV6-5 and TRBJ1-4, with 7 bases aligning to TRBD1. V dropped 6 bases and J dropped 5; count of bases not matched to a gene: 9. This CDR3 has 15 residues. CDR1 and CDR2 from the germline V gene are MNHEY and SVGAGI. This CDR3 is CASRGEGQRNEKLFF. The DNA of the CDR3 is TGTGCCAGCAGGGGAGAGGGACAGAGAAATGAAAAACTGTTTTTT.

V usage is TRBV6-6 and J usage is TRBJ1-5; a possible D gene is TRBD1 (6 bases). Germline values: CDR1 MNHNY, CDR2 SVGAGI (reference sequence). This CDR3 contains 15 residues. Trimming took 6 bases from V and 7 from J, leaving 19 bases between them. CDR3 sequence reads: CASRPRAQGFQPQHF. The CDR3 region has the DNA TGTGCCAGCAGACCCAGGGCGCAGGGGTTCCAGCCCCAGCATTTT.

The chain recombines TRBV7-9 with TRBJ1-4; D unclear. The CDR3 consists of 15 residues. V was pared by 5 bases and J by 6 bases, with 16 bases between. Germline loops: CDR1 SEHNR, CDR2 FQNEAQ (reference sequence). Here the CDR3 reads CASSLERLRDEKLFF. In DNA, the CDR3 is TGTGCCAGCAGCCTAGAACGCCTGAGGGATGAAAAACTGTTTTTT.

The chain has TRBV11-2 and TRBJ1-2, with D unresolved. CDR1 SGHAT and CDR2 FQNNGV come from the germline V gene. Trimming shortened V by 0 bases and J by 4 bases, and 12 bases separated the two germline ends. The CDR3 has 15 amino acids. CDR3 bases: TGTGCCAGCAGCTTAGATCCGGGTGGAGGCTATGGCTACACCTTC. It codes for CASSLDPGGGYGYTF.

V usage is TRBV5-5 and J usage is TRBJ1-1; TRBD1 aligns across 9 bases. V lost 4 bases to trimming and J lost 1 base; unmatched junction nucleotides: 2. CDR3 length: 14 amino acids. Per germline, CDR1 SGHKS and CDR2 YYEKEE (reference sequence). In nucleotides, the CDR3 is TGTGCCAGCAGCCGGGGACAGGGGAACACTGAAGCTTTCTTT. The encoded protein is CASSRGQGNTEAFF.

Worth noting for this clone: The sample holds other DNA sequences that translate to the same CDR3. The chain is built from TRBV11-3 and TRBJ1-1; no firm D call. CDR1 and CDR2 (germline): SGHNT, YENEEA. The CDR3 is 13 residues long. V was pared by 1 base and J by 1 base, with 4 bases between. The CDR3 coding sequence is TGTGCCAGCAGCTTAGGCGAGAACACTGAAGCTTTCTTT. Translating gives CASSLGENTEAFF.

This CDR3 reads CASSDGMSNEKLFF. The CDR3 DNA sequence: TGCGCCAGCAGCGATGGGATGTCTAATGAAAAACTGTTTTTT. V usage is TRBV5-1 and J usage is TRBJ1-4; D is undetermined. Germline-derived CDR1 and CDR2 are SGHRS and YFSETQ. The CDR3 consists of 14 residues. The V and J ends lost 4 bases and 3 bases respectively, with 10 bases between them.

The gene calls are TRBV24-1 and TRBJ2-2, with 11 bases matching TRBD2. Germline CDR1 reads KGHDR; CDR2 reads SFDVKD. The junction had 3 bases not matched to a gene; V was cut back by 8 bases and J by 5 bases. The CDR3 consists of 14 residues. Here the CDR3 reads CATTGTSGTGELFF. The CDR3, as DNA: TGTGCCACCACCGGGACTAGCGGTACCGGGGAGCTGTTTTTT.

V gene TRBV9 combines with J gene TRBJ1-6; no reliable D call. The germline gives CDR1 SGDLS, CDR2 YYNGEE. The V and J ends lost 7 bases and 5 bases respectively, with 10 bases between them. This CDR3 has 13 amino acids. The CDR3 DNA reads TGTGCCAGCGCGGTTGGCGATAATTCACCCCTCCACTTT. Translated: CASAVGDNSPLHF.

The chain combines TRBV3-1 (or the pseudogene TRBV3-2) with TRBJ2-1, with 9 bases matching TRBD2. Germline CDR1 reads LGHDT; CDR2 reads YNNKEL (reference sequence). The CDR3 consists of 17 residues. J lost 1 base, V lost 1 base, and 5 bases had no gene match. The CDR3 loop reads CASSQGGGGVSYNEQFF. The CDR3 region has the DNA TGTGCCAGCAGCCAAGGAGGCGGGGGGGTTTCCTACAATGAGCAGTTCTTC.

The gene calls are TRBV28 and TRBJ1-4; TRBD1 matches at 9 bases. The CDR3 sequence is 16 residues long. V shed 6 bases and J 7 bases; nucleotides not matched to a gene: 12. Germline V gene lookup returns CDR1 MDHEN and CDR2 SYDVKM. CDR3 region: CASRLEGGQGREKLFF. The DNA for the CDR3 is TGTGCCAGCAGACTAGAAGGGGGACAGGGCCGTGAAAAACTGTTTTTT.

This chain connects TRBV30 to TRBJ1-4; D remains ambiguous. Germline V gives CDR1 GTSNPN, CDR2 SVGIG (reference sequence). The CDR3 consists of 15 residues. V dropped 0 bases and J dropped 5 bases, with 13 bases sitting between them. CDR3 loop: CAWSVPIDPNEKLFF. CDR3 bases: TGTGCCTGGAGTGTACCGATAGATCCCAATGAAAAACTGTTTTTT.

The chain recombines TRBV4-2 with TRBJ1-2; D is undetermined. V was shortened by 1 base and J by 4 bases, with 16 bases between the two germline ends. The CDR3 has 16 residues. CDR1 is LGHNA and CDR2 is YNFKEQ in the germline V gene. The CDR3 reads CASSQGYTVGIYGYTF. The CDR3 DNA sequence: TGTGCCAGCAGCCAAGGATATACAGTGGGGATCTATGGCTACACCTTC.

This chain uses TRBV7-9 with TRBJ1-1; D call uncertain. Germline V gene lookup returns CDR1 SEHNR and CDR2 FQNEAQ (reference sequence). Between the trimmed V and J ends, which lost 1 base and 2 bases, there was a span of 5 bases. The CDR3 is made up of 13 amino acids. CDR3 nucleotide sequence: TGTGCCAGCAGCTTAGGTTACAACACTGAAGCTTTCTTT. This codes for CASSLGYNTEAFF.